A single sample is the source of the 20 T cell receptor beta chains below, sequenced in a study of persistence of HIV-infected CD4 T cells. Sequencing used immunoSEQ version 4 in survey mode. Produced via immunoSEQ multiplex PCR; TCRdb's table is partial and in-frame only. The data show some 41,000 clones, around 90% seen once. For these receptors, no antigen is known. Nonspecific anti-CD3/anti-CD28 bead stimulation represents the broad CD4+ T cell repertoire. Sorting selected CD4+ T cells upregulating both CD40 ligand and CD69. The sequencing here drew on CD4+ T cells sorted from PBMCs after 18-hour stimulation, taken from a patient who received antiretroviral therapy. The origin of the receptors is an adult man with HIV who was CMV-seropositive.

J is TRBJ2-5 and V is TRBV3-1 (or the pseudogene TRBV3-2); D unresolved. The germline CDR1 and CDR2 sequences are LGHDT and YNNKEL (reference sequence). Trimming pared 0 bases from V and 3 bases from J, leaving 11 bases between. This CDR3 has 15 amino acids. The chain's CDR3 is CASSQDPLGKETQYF. The CDR3 DNA follows: TGTGCCAGCAGCCAAGACCCTCTCGGCAAAGAGACCCAGTACTTC.

The J gene is TRBJ1-4, the V gene TRBV5-1; 9 bases match TRBD1. The CDR3 runs 16 residues. V shed 2 bases, J shed 2 bases, and the junction held 4 bases outside the gene matches. Germline CDR1 SGHRS, CDR2 YFSETQ. CDR3 sequence reads: CASSFGTGMTNEKLFF. The CDR3 DNA reads TGCGCCAGCAGCTTTGGGACAGGGATGACTAATGAAAAACTGTTTTTT.

The chain employs TRBV7-3 and TRBJ2-2; 7 bases fit TRBD1. Germline CDR1 reads SGHTA; CDR2 reads FQGTGA. The CDR3 extends over 15 amino acids. Trimming removed 5 bases from V and 6 bases from J; junction bases left unmatched: 9. The CDR3 region is CASSHRGPDSGELFF. CDR3 coding DNA: TGTGCCAGCAGCCACAGGGGCCCCGACTCCGGGGAGCTGTTTTTT.

The genes are TRBV18 and TRBJ2-2, with 11 positions matching TRBD1. With V trimmed by 6 bases and J by 5 bases, 8 bases remained unmatched. The CDR3 consists of 16 residues. CDR1 and CDR2 (germline): KGHSH, LQKENI. The CDR3 spells CASSDGQGAQTGELFF. Written as DNA, the CDR3 is TGTGCCAGCTCGGATGGACAGGGGGCTCAAACCGGGGAGCTGTTTTTT.

This sequence joins TRBV3-1 (or the pseudogene TRBV3-2) and TRBJ2-7, with 7 bases fitting TRBD1. Unmatched junction bases numbered 7, after V lost 4 bases and J lost 1 base. CDR3 length equals 15 residues. CDR1 and CDR2 from the germline V gene are LGHDT and YNNKEL (reference sequence). The CDR3 sequence: CASSRGTAPSYEQYF. The CDR3 DNA reads TGTGCCAGCAGCCGTGGGACAGCGCCATCCTACGAGCAGTACTTC.

Here the CDR3 reads CSVRDNFNQPQHF. The CDR3 DNA reads TGCAGCGTTAGGGACAACTTCAATCAGCCCCAGCATTTT. The rearrangement links TRBV29-1 to TRBJ1-5, with D possibly being TRBD1 (6 bases). The CDR3 runs to 13 residues. CDR1 SQVTM and CDR2 ANQGSEA come from the germline V gene. V was clipped by 5 bases and J by 3 bases, with 11 bases between them.

The chain couples TRBV19 to TRBJ1-3; tentative D call: TRBD1 (6 bases). Germline V gives CDR1 LNHDA, CDR2 SQIVND (reference sequence). With 7 bases removed from V and 0 bases from J, the gap between germline ends came to 10 bases. The CDR3 has 14 amino acids. The CDR3 here is CASTRGGSGNTIYF. The CDR3, as DNA: TGTGCCAGTACCAGAGGGGGCTCTGGAAACACCATATATTTT.

This clone came up a few times. The chain recombines TRBV27 with TRBJ1-2; tentatively, D is TRBD1 (6 bases). Germline assignment: CDR1 MNHEY and CDR2 SMNVEV (reference sequence). This CDR3 has 13 amino acids. Trimming pared 2 bases from V and 8 bases from J, leaving 12 bases between. CDR3 residues: CASSLNREGGYTF. The CDR3, as DNA: TGTGCCAGCAGTTTAAACAGGGAGGGCGGCTACACCTTC.

This chain joins TRBV7-2 and TRBJ1-4, with D tentatively TRBD1 (5 bases). The CDR3 runs 18 residues. CDR1 is SGHTA and CDR2 is FQGNSA in the germline V gene. V lost 1 base and J lost 0, with 15 bases in between. DNA of the CDR3: TGTGCCAGCAGCTTAGGAGCTGACAGTACTGCAACTAATGAAAAACTGTTTTTT. Protein: CASSLGADSTATNEKLFF. The variable domain in full, with the rest retrieved from reference TRBV7-2 and TRBJ1-4, is GAGVSQSPSNKVTEKGKDVELRCDPISGHTALYWYRQSLGQGLEFLIYFQGNSAPDKSGLPSDRFSAERTGGSVSTLTIQRTQQEDSAVYLCASSLGADSTATNEKLFFGSGTQLSVL.

The V and J genes are TRBV5-5 and TRBJ1-2; D unresolved. This CDR3 region has 14 residues. Trimming left V 2 bases short and J 8 bases short, with 16 bases between. Germline V gene lookup returns CDR1 SGHKS and CDR2 YYEKEE (reference sequence). CDR3 sequence: CASSLSPGSSGYTF. CDR3 nucleotides: TGTGCCAGCAGCTTAAGTCCGGGGAGTTCGGGCTACACCTTC. The variable domain in full, completed from reference TRBV5-5 and TRBJ1-2, reads DAGVTQSPTHLIKTRGQQVTLRCSPISGHKSVSWYQQVLGQGPQFIFQYYEKEERGRGNFPDRFSARQFPNYSSELNVNALLLGDSALYLCASSLSPGSSGYTFGSGTRLTVV.

A single count supports this clone. The chain couples TRBV10-3 to TRBJ1-1; D unresolved. Between the trimmed V and J ends, which lost 9 bases and 4 bases, there was a span of 15 bases. Germline V lookup: CDR1 ENHRY, CDR2 SYGVKD. This CDR3 contains 13 residues. This CDR3 is CAITDLSGTEAFF. CDR3 DNA sequence: TGTGCCATAACCGACCTATCAGGCACTGAAGCTTTCTTT.

J is TRBJ2-2 and V is TRBV14, with 10 bases matching TRBD1. Germline V CDR1 and CDR2: SGHDN, FVKESK. Trimming cost V 2 bases and J 4 bases; bases outside gene matches: 7. This CDR3 is built from 17 residues. The CDR3 nucleotides are TGTGCCAGCAGCCAATGGACAGGGGGTCTTAGCACCGGGGAGCTGTTTTTT. Translated: CASSQWTGGLSTGELFF.

The V gene is TRBV7-2, the J gene TRBJ2-7; a possible D gene is TRBD1 (6 bases). Germline V CDR1 and CDR2: SGHTA, FQGNSA. There are 15 residues in the CDR3. Deletions cut 6 bases from V and 0 bases from J, with 15 bases between. The CDR3 DNA sequence: TGTGCCAGCAGTTATACCGGGACAAGCTCCTACGAGCAGTACTTC. The encoded protein is CASSYTGTSSYEQYF.

This clone appeared a few times. The chain carries TRBV7-2 and TRBJ1-1, with 7 bases identical to TRBD1. The ends lost 6 bases at V and 3 bases at J; junction bases unmatched: 4. The CDR3 spans 13 residues. Germline V CDR1 and CDR2: SGHTA, FQGNSA. The CDR3 here is CASRTTGYTEAFF. CDR3 sequence (DNA): TGTGCCAGCAGGACGACAGGGTACACTGAAGCTTTCTTT.

V is TRBV5-6 and J is TRBJ2-7; D perhaps matches TRBD1 (6 bases). This CDR3 has 15 amino acids. V lost 2 bases and J lost 0, with 12 bases in between. Germline V gives CDR1 SGHDT, CDR2 YYEEEE. CDR3: CASSLGQLDSYEQYF. CDR3 in DNA: TGTGCCAGCAGCTTAGGACAGCTAGACTCCTACGAGCAGTACTTC.

V is TRBV19 and J is TRBJ2-1; D is possibly TRBD1 (6 bases). The CDR3 has 15 residues. The germline V gene encodes CDR1 LNHDA and CDR2 SQIVND (reference sequence). The V end was cut by 1 base, the J end by 4 bases, with 11 bases between. CDR3 bases: TGTGCCAGTAGTATAGGGACAGCCAGTTACAATGAGCAGTTCTTC. It translates to CASSIGTASYNEQFF.

This chain joins TRBV28 and TRBJ1-5; 11 positions agree with TRBD1. CDR3 length equals 16 residues. With 1 base clipped from V and 9 bases from J, the junction kept 8 bases outside the gene matches. Looked up from germline, CDR1 is MDHEN and CDR2 is SYDVKM. This CDR3 is CASSLFEGTGGRPQHF. CDR3 DNA sequence: TGTGCCAGCAGTTTATTCGAGGGGACAGGGGGTAGGCCCCAGCATTTT.

The chain links TRBV6-4 to TRBJ1-2, with D uncertain. The V end lost 4 bases, the J end lost 8 bases, and 14 bases lay between the germline ends. CDR1 and CDR2 (germline): MRHNA, SNTAGT. The CDR3 runs to 13 residues. The CDR3 region is CASSVAGGGGYTF. The DNA for the CDR3 is TGTGCCAGCAGTGTTGCAGGCGGCGGCGGCTACACCTTC.

This chain uses TRBV5-6 with TRBJ1-1, with D tentatively TRBD1 (6 bases). The V end was cut by 3 bases, the J end by 4 bases, with 16 bases between. CDR1 is SGHDT and CDR2 is YYEEEE in the germline V gene. The CDR3 is 15 amino acids. The CDR3 loop reads CASSSAGGQFTEAFF. Here the CDR3 DNA reads TGTGCCAGCAGCTCTGCTGGGGGGCAATTCACTGAAGCTTTCTTT.

The chain carries TRBV15 and TRBJ1-4; unclear D gene. Germline CDR1 is LNHNV and CDR2 is YYDKDF (reference sequence). The V gene lost 5 bases and the J gene lost 8 bases, with 15 bases spanning the gap. The length of the CDR3 is 14 residues. This chain's CDR3 is CATSGSGLGEKLFF. DNA for the CDR3: TGTGCCACCAGCGGATCAGGATTGGGCGAAAAACTGTTTTTT.